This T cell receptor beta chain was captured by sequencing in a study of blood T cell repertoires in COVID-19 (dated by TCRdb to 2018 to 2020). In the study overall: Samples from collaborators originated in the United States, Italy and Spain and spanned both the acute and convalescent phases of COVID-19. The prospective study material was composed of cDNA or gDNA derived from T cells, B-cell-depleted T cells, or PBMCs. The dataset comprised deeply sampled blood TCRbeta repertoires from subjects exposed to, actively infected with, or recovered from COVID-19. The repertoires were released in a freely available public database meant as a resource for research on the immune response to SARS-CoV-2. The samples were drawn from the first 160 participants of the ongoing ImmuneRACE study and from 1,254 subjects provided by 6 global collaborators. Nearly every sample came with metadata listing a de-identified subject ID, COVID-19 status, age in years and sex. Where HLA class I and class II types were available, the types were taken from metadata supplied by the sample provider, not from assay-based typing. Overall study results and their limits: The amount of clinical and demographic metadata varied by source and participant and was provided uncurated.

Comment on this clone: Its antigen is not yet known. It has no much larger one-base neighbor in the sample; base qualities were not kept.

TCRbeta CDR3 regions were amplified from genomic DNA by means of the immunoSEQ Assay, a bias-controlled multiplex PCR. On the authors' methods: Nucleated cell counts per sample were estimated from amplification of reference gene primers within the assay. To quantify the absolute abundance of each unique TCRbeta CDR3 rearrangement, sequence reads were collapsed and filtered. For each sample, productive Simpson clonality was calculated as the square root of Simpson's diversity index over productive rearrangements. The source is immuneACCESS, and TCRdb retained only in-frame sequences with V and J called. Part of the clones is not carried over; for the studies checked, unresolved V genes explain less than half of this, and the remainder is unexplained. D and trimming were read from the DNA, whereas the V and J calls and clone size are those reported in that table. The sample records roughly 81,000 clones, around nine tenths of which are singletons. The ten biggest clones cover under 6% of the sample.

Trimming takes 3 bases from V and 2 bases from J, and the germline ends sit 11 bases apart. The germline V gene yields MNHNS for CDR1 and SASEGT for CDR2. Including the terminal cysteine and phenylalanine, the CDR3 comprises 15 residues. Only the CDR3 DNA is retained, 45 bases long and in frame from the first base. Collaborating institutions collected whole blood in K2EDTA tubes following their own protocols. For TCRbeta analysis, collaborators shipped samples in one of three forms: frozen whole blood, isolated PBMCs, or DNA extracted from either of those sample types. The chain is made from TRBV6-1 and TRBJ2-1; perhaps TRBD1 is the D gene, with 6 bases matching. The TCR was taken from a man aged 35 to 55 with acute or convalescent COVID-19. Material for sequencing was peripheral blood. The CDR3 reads CASSDGRGTYNEQFF. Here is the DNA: TGTGCCAGCAGTGACGGTAGGGGGACCTACAATGAGCAGTTCTTC.